The text below deals with one T cell receptor beta chain. The data derive from a study of OX40 agonist ivuxolimab in advanced cancers. On the study more broadly: As their treatment, patients were administered ivuxolimab, an agonistic anti-OX40 (CD134) antibody. Treatment received earlier with anti-PD-1, anti-PD-L1 or anti-CTLA-4 agents was allowed, and 40% had some. The group had a mean age of around 60 years, ranged from roughly 23 to 85, and was 82.7% male.

This table comes from immunoSEQ multiplex PCR, and its TCRdb copy is limited to in-frame clones, with some not included. The data show approximately 21,000 clones, 82% seen once. CDR1 is LNHDA, CDR2 SQIVND, per germline (reference sequence). The CDR3 sequence is 11 residues long. Trimming pared 4 bases from V and 10 bases from J, leaving 8 bases between. The material sequenced was CD4+ or CD8+ T cells sorted from blood, taken in a trial of the OX40 agonist ivuxolimab. The receptor comes from an adult with an advanced solid tumor such as melanoma, head and neck, liver or kidney cancer. V and J are TRBV19 and TRBJ2-1; D may match TRBD1 or TRBD2 (6 bases each). CDR3 DNA: TGTGCCAGTAGTAGGAGGGGGGAGCAGTTCTTC. It specifies CASSRRGEQFF.